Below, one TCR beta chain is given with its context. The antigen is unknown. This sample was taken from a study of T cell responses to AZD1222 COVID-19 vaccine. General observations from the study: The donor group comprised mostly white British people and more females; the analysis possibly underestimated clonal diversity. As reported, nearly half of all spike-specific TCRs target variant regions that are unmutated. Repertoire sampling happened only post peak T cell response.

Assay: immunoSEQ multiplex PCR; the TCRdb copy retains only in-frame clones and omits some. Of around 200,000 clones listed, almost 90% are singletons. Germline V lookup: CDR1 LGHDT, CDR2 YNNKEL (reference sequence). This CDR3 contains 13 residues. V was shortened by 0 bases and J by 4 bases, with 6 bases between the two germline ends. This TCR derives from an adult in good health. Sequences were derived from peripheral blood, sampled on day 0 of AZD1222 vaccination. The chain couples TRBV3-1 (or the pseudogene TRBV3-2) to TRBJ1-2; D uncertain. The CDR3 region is CASSQDGSYGYTF. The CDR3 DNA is TGTGCCAGCAGCCAAGACGGCAGCTATGGCTACACCTTC.